This is a list of T cell receptor beta chains from one sample in a study of long-term antiretroviral therapy in people with HIV. Generated by immunoSEQ multiplex PCR, the TCRdb table keeps only in-frame clones and is missing some. In the table there are approximately 25,000 clones, approximately 81% of which are singletons. Sample: unsorted PBMCs, taken roughly 4.8 years after starting antiretroviral therapy. The receptors were gathered from a man in his forties or fifties with HIV. Each CDR3 is given with its conserved first and last residue. Each record gives: clone size, D gene, J gene, V gene, CDR3 DNA, CDR3 protein. D genes are given only for firm matches. Some rows have no size entry. The others give once, few or many, or a class for an expanded clone.

abundance: -; d_gene: -; j_gene: TRBJ1-5; v_gene: TRBV5-6; CDR3nt: TGTGCCAGCAGCATACTAGCTAGCAATCAGCCCCAGCATTTT; CDR3aa: CASSILASNQPQHF
abundance: -; d_gene: TRBD1; j_gene: TRBJ2-4; v_gene: TRBV5-4; CDR3nt: TGTGCCAGCAGCGAACCGGGACAGGGATCAATTCAGTACTTC; CDR3aa: CASSEPGQGSIQYF
abundance: -; d_gene: -; j_gene: TRBJ1-1; v_gene: TRBV28; CDR3nt: TGTGCCAGCAGTTCCAAATACACTGAAGCTTTCTTT; CDR3aa: CASSSKYTEAFF
abundance: once; d_gene: TRBD2; j_gene: TRBJ2-2; v_gene: TRBV5-1; CDR3nt: TGCGCCAGCAGCTCCGGGACTAGCGGGGGGGCCGTCACCGGGGAGCTGTTTTTT; CDR3aa: CASSSGTSGGAVTGELFF
abundance: -; d_gene: TRBD2; j_gene: TRBJ2-1; v_gene: TRBV27; CDR3nt: TGTGCCAGCCGACTAGCGGGAGGGAGTGAGCAGTTCTTC; CDR3aa: CASRLAGGSEQFF
abundance: -; d_gene: -; j_gene: TRBJ1-5; v_gene: TRBV7-3; CDR3nt: TGTGCCAGCAGCAAGGGCCGCAATCAGCCCCAGCATTTT; CDR3aa: CASSKGRNQPQHF
abundance: few; d_gene: -; j_gene: TRBJ2-7; v_gene: TRBV7-9; CDR3nt: TGTGCCAGCAGCTTAGTAGAGTACGAGCAGTACTTC; CDR3aa: CASSLVEYEQYF
abundance: once; d_gene: -; j_gene: TRBJ2-7; v_gene: TRBV7-8; CDR3nt: TGTGCCAGCAGCTTAGGACCGGACGGCCTTGGAGGGGAGCAGTACTTC; CDR3aa: CASSLGPDGLGGEQYF
abundance: -; d_gene: TRBD1; j_gene: TRBJ1-2; v_gene: TRBV5-4; CDR3nt: TGTGCCAGCAGCTTATTAACAGGGGGCGACTATGGCTACACCTTC; CDR3aa: CASSLLTGGDYGYTF
abundance: -; d_gene: -; j_gene: TRBJ2-1; v_gene: TRBV11-2; CDR3nt: TGTGCCAGCAGCTTAACCGGGACCACTCAAAACAATGAGCAGTTCTTC; CDR3aa: CASSLTGTTQNNEQFF
abundance: -; d_gene: TRBD2; j_gene: TRBJ2-5; v_gene: TRBV19; CDR3nt: TGTGCCAGTAGTTTCAGCGGGAGCGAAGAGACCCAGTACTTC; CDR3aa: CASSFSGSEETQYF
abundance: -; d_gene: -; j_gene: TRBJ1-1; v_gene: TRBV19; CDR3nt: TGTGCCAGTAGTATTTCTAGGAACACTGAAGCTTTCTTT; CDR3aa: CASSISRNTEAFF
abundance: few; d_gene: -; j_gene: TRBJ1-6; v_gene: TRBV7-3; CDR3nt: TGTGCCAGCAGCCCGTCAGGGACGCCTAATTCACCCCTCCACTTT; CDR3aa: CASSPSGTPNSPLHF
abundance: -; d_gene: -; j_gene: TRBJ2-2; v_gene: TRBV18; CDR3nt: TGTGCCAGCTCACCACTCCCGGGACCGGGGAGACCGCACACCGGGGAGCTGTTTTTT; CDR3aa: CASSPLPGPGRPHTGELFF
abundance: -; d_gene: -; j_gene: TRBJ1-1; v_gene: TRBV30; CDR3nt: TGTGCCTGGGCCTACGGGGCTGAAGCTTTCTTT; CDR3aa: CAWAYGAEAFF
abundance: -; d_gene: -; j_gene: TRBJ2-7; v_gene: TRBV29-1; CDR3nt: TGCAGCGTTGAAAGGGGTTACGAGCAGTACTTC; CDR3aa: CSVERGYEQYF
abundance: once; d_gene: TRBD2; j_gene: TRBJ2-3; v_gene: TRBV7-6; CDR3nt: TGTGCCAGCAGCTCGGCGGGGGGACCAGATACGCAGTATTTT; CDR3aa: CASSSAGGPDTQYF
abundance: -; d_gene: TRBD1; j_gene: TRBJ2-7; v_gene: TRBV5-6; CDR3nt: TGTGCCAGCAGCACAAAGGACAGGCCCTTCTACGAGCAGTACTTC; CDR3aa: CASSTKDRPFYEQYF
abundance: -; d_gene: TRBD1; j_gene: TRBJ2-7; v_gene: TRBV6-1; CDR3nt: TGTGCCAGTTCCTCCACAGGGGGCGCCTCCTACGAGCAGTACTTC; CDR3aa: CASSSTGGASYEQYF
abundance: -; d_gene: -; j_gene: TRBJ2-3; v_gene: TRBV19; CDR3nt: TGTGCCAGTAGTTGGAGCGGGAGCACAGATACGCAGTATTTT; CDR3aa: CASSWSGSTDTQYF
abundance: -; d_gene: TRBD1; j_gene: TRBJ1-2; v_gene: TRBV5-4; CDR3nt: TGTGCCAGCAGCAAGGGGGCCTTACTCAACTATGGCTACACCTTC; CDR3aa: CASSKGALLNYGYTF
abundance: -; d_gene: TRBD1; j_gene: TRBJ2-7; v_gene: TRBV5-1; CDR3nt: TGCGCCAGCAGCCCGAGGGGGACAGGGGTACTCGGGCCCTACGAGCAGTACTTC; CDR3aa: CASSPRGTGVLGPYEQYF
abundance: few; d_gene: -; j_gene: TRBJ1-2; v_gene: TRBV28; CDR3nt: TGTGCCAGCAGCGAAAGGACCGGGCCCTGGGATGGCTACACCTTC; CDR3aa: CASSERTGPWDGYTF
abundance: once; d_gene: -; j_gene: TRBJ2-7; v_gene: TRBV27; CDR3nt: TGTGCCAGCAGCGCTCCGGGGATACCCAGATCCGAGCAGTACTTC; CDR3aa: CASSAPGIPRSEQYF
abundance: -; d_gene: -; j_gene: TRBJ2-1; v_gene: TRBV28; CDR3nt: TGTGCCAGCAGTTTAGAAGCGATCTCCTACAATGAGCAGTTCTTC; CDR3aa: CASSLEAISYNEQFF
abundance: -; d_gene: -; j_gene: TRBJ1-2; v_gene: TRBV5-6; CDR3nt: TGTGCCAGCAGCTTCGGACAGACCGTCTATGGCTACACCTTC; CDR3aa: CASSFGQTVYGYTF
abundance: -; d_gene: -; j_gene: TRBJ2-7; v_gene: TRBV11-2; CDR3nt: TGTGCCAGCAGCCCCCCCGGGAACTACGAGCAGTACTTC; CDR3aa: CASSPPGNYEQYF
abundance: -; d_gene: -; j_gene: TRBJ1-1; v_gene: TRBV5-1; CDR3nt: TGCGCCAGCAGCTTGGCAGGGGCGGGCGCTGAAGCTTTCTTT; CDR3aa: CASSLAGAGAEAFF